These 7 T cell receptor beta chains came from one sample sequenced in a study of blood T cell repertoires in COVID-19. Sequencing used immunoSEQ multiplex PCR; TCRdb keeps in-frame clones, though not all of them. Here the sample spans about 75,000 clones, about four fifths being singletons. The specimen sequenced was peripheral blood. The receptor source for this set is a woman of 80 years or more with active or convalescent COVID-19.

This clone has more than one count but fewer than ten. The genes are TRBV7-8 and TRBJ1-5, with D uncertain. The CDR3 has 14 residues. Per germline, CDR1 SGHVS and CDR2 FQNEAQ. V was clipped by 1 base and J by 7 bases, with 11 bases between them. CDR3 sequence reads: CASSLVPEMQPQHF. The CDR3 DNA reads as TGTGCCAGCAGCTTAGTGCCGGAGATGCAGCCCCAGCATTTT.

This clone was observed a single time. V usage is TRBV5-6 and J usage is TRBJ1-5; D may be TRBD1 (6 bases). Trimming removed 4 bases at V and 0 bases at J, with 11 bases between. This CDR3 contains 15 residues. Per the germline V gene, CDR1 is SGHDT and CDR2 is YYEEEE. The chain's CDR3 is CASSARGNSNQPQHF. The CDR3 region has the DNA TGTGCCAGCAGCGCCAGGGGAAATAGCAATCAGCCCCAGCATTTT.

The chain employs TRBV4-3 and TRBJ2-1, with 11 bases aligning to TRBD2. The V gene's germline CDR1 is LGHNA and CDR2 YSLEER. The CDR3 runs to 18 residues. Trimming at V came to 4 bases and at J to 7 bases, leaving 15 bases not matched to a gene. The CDR3 sequence is CASSPYRGLAGGYNEQFF. In DNA, the CDR3 is TGCGCCAGCAGCCCCTACAGGGGGCTAGCGGGGGGATATAATGAGCAGTTCTTC.

This clone has only one observation. This rearrangement joins TRBV3-1 (or the pseudogene TRBV3-2) to TRBJ2-7; TRBD1 matches 9 bases. This CDR3 has 17 amino acids. V dropped 0 bases and J dropped 7; count of bases not matched to a gene: 13. Germline CDR1 and CDR2: LGHDT and YNNKEL (reference sequence). The CDR3 DNA reads as TGTGCCAGCAGCCAAGACAAAGTCAGGACAGGGGACGGAGAGCAGTACTTC. Protein product: CASSQDKVRTGDGEQYF.

The chain couples TRBV7-2 to TRBJ2-7, with 8 nucleotides matching TRBD1. V shed 4 bases, J shed 0 bases, and the junction held 14 bases outside the gene matches. This CDR3 contains 18 residues. Per the germline V gene, CDR1 is SGHTA and CDR2 is FQGNSA. In nucleotides, the CDR3 is TGTGCCAGCAGCTCCCCCCCAGGGTGGGACAGGAGCTCCTACGAGCAGTACTTC. Translation gives CASSSPPGWDRSSYEQYF. Supplemented by reference TRBV7-2 and TRBJ2-7, the full variable domain reads GAGVSQSPSNKVTEKGKDVELRCDPISGHTALYWYRQSLGQGLEFLIYFQGNSAPDKSGLPSDRFSAERTGGSVSTLTIQRTQQEDSAVYLCASSSPPGWDRSSYEQYFGPGTRLTVT.

The chain joins TRBV4-3 to TRBJ1-1; the D gene is possibly TRBD1 (6 bases). V dropped 0 bases and J dropped 2 bases, with 10 bases sitting between them. This CDR3 has 15 residues. The V gene's germline CDR1 is LGHNA and CDR2 YSLEER. The DNA for the CDR3 is TGCGCCAGCAGCCAAGAAGGGACAAGTAACACTGAAGCTTTCTTT. Its protein is CASSQEGTSNTEAFF.

This rearrangement joins TRBV19 to TRBJ1-5; TRBD1 matches 8 bases. In germline, CDR1 is LNHDA, CDR2 SQIVND (reference sequence). The CDR3 extends over 15 amino acids. The V and J ends lost 6 bases and 6 bases, in that order; junction bases with no gene match: 10. CDR3 protein: CASSLTGGWSQPQHF. As DNA, the CDR3 is TGTGCCAGTAGCTTAACAGGGGGTTGGAGTCAGCCCCAGCATTTT.